One and the same sample provided the 26 T cell receptor beta chains below, sequenced in a study of T cell responses to AZD1222 COVID-19 vaccine. The assay was immunoSEQ multiplex PCR, and TCRdb's table has in-frame clones only and misses some. The table includes 200,000 to 250,000 clones, 93% detected once. The specimen was peripheral blood, collected on day 0 of MenACWY control vaccination. These TCRs come from an adult in good health.

The chain is built from TRBV5-1 and TRBJ1-2; 8 positions agree with TRBD1. The CDR3 extends over 14 amino acids. CDR1 SGHRS and CDR2 YFSETQ come from the germline V gene. The J segment lost 4 bases and the V segment lost 2 bases, leaving 4 bases of the junction unmatched. The CDR3 coding sequence is TGCGCCAGCAGCTTTGGTGACAGGGGCTATGGCTACACCTTC. This codes for CASSFGDRGYGYTF.

This chain links TRBV19 with TRBJ1-5, with 10 bases lining up with TRBD1. With 8 bases clipped from V and 5 bases from J, the junction kept 3 bases outside the gene matches. The germline CDR1 and CDR2 sequences are LNHDA and SQIVND (reference sequence). CDR3 size: 13 residues. CDR3 amino acids: CASGGTGDQPQHF. The CDR3, as DNA: TGTGCCAGTGGGGGGACAGGGGATCAGCCCCAGCATTTT.

J is TRBJ1-2 and V is TRBV7-9, with unresolved D. There are 11 residues in the CDR3. Germline V gives CDR1 SEHNR, CDR2 FQNEAQ (reference sequence). V dropped 8 bases and J dropped 8 bases, with 12 bases sitting between them. The CDR3 here is CASGSLGGYTF. The CDR3 coding sequence is TGTGCCAGCGGGAGTTTAGGGGGCTACACCTTC.

The V gene is TRBV15, the J gene TRBJ2-4, with TRBD1 identical over 7 bases. This CDR3 has 15 amino acids. Germline CDR1 reads LNHNV; CDR2 reads YYDKDF (reference sequence). V was clipped by 2 bases and J by 8 bases; unmatched bases: 9. The CDR3: CATSRSRQGRDIQYF. For the CDR3, the DNA is TGTGCCACCAGCAGAAGCAGACAGGGTAGGGACATTCAGTACTTC.

The rearrangement joins TRBV3-1 (or the pseudogene TRBV3-2) to TRBJ1-6; no clear D. V dropped 2 bases and J dropped 9 bases, with 14 bases sitting between them. From germline, CDR1 is LGHDT and CDR2 YNNKEL (reference sequence). This CDR3 is 15 amino acids long. The CDR3 DNA reads TGTGCCAGCAGCCAATTAAGGAGTTCTCCTTCACCCCTCCACTTT. It encodes CASSQLRSSPSPLHF.

The chain is built from TRBV6-5 and TRBJ2-4; D unclear. The CDR3 runs 14 residues. Deletions cut 6 bases from V and 1 base from J, with 10 bases between. In germline, CDR1 is MNHEY, CDR2 SVGAGI. For the CDR3, the DNA is TGTGCCAGCAGCCCCTTGGAGGCCAAAAACATTCAGTACTTC. This sequence encodes CASSPLEAKNIQYF.

This sequence joins TRBV2 and TRBJ2-1; the D gene is possibly TRBD2 (6 bases). CDR3 length: 15 residues. Germline-derived CDR1 and CDR2 are SNHLY and FYNNEI. V dropped 4 bases and J dropped 9 bases, with 19 bases sitting between them. CDR3 loop: CASSGSAGGVTEQFF. The CDR3 nucleotides are TGTGCCAGCAGTGGGTCAGCGGGTGGCGTGACTGAGCAGTTCTTC.

The gene calls are TRBV6-1 and TRBJ1-5; 8 positions match TRBD1. CDR3 length: 16 residues. CDR1 MNHNS and CDR2 SASEGT come from the germline V gene. Unmatched junction bases numbered 8, after V lost 3 bases and J lost 4 bases. CDR3 in amino acids: CASSDAGTGDNQPQHF. As DNA, the CDR3 is TGTGCCAGCAGTGACGCCGGGACAGGTGATAATCAGCCCCAGCATTTT.

CDR3 region: CASSWGTGYYEQYF. DNA for the CDR3: TGCGCCAGCAGCTGGGGGACAGGCTACTACGAGCAGTACTTC. V usage is TRBV5-1 and J usage is TRBJ2-7, with 8 bases fitting TRBD1. CDR3 length equals 14 residues. V trimming: 3 bases; J trimming: 3 bases; junction bases outside the gene matches: 5. From germline, CDR1 is SGHRS and CDR2 YFSETQ.

The V call is TRBV6-5, the J call TRBJ2-4; no reliable D call. Deletions cut 6 bases from V and 4 bases from J, with 13 bases between. Germline CDR1 MNHEY, CDR2 SVGAGI. The length of the CDR3 is 14 residues. DNA for the CDR3: TGTGCCAGCAGATCACCCTCGGAGAAAAACATTCAGTACTTC. It encodes CASRSPSEKNIQYF.

The rearrangement uses TRBV6-1 and TRBJ1-2, with TRBD1 matching over 7 bases. Germline V CDR1 and CDR2: MNHNS, SASEGT. The CDR3 spans 15 residues. The J segment lost 4 bases and the V segment lost 2 bases, leaving 7 bases of the junction unmatched. The CDR3 spells CASSEFSGQSYGYTF. The CDR3 nucleotides read TGTGCCAGCAGTGAATTCTCGGGACAGAGCTATGGCTACACCTTC.

V and J are TRBV7-6 and TRBJ1-5; TRBD1 matches 12 bases. V was clipped by 1 base and J by 4 bases; unmatched bases: 2. The CDR3 extends over 16 amino acids. Germline CDR1 is SGHVS and CDR2 is FNYEAQ. In nucleotides, the CDR3 is TGTGCCAGCAGCTTAGAGGGACAGGGGGCTAATCAGCCCCAGCATTTT. This gives the protein CASSLEGQGANQPQHF.

The V call is TRBV4-2, the J call TRBJ1-2; 7 bases are a match to TRBD1. Germline V gene sequence: CDR1 LGHNA, CDR2 YNFKEQ. The length of the CDR3 is 16 residues. The V segment lost 0 bases and the J segment 4 bases; nucleotides outside the gene matches: 8. CDR3 loop: CASSQEVEGQTYGYTF. The DNA for the CDR3 is TGTGCCAGCAGCCAAGAGGTTGAGGGACAGACCTATGGCTACACCTTC.

The chain recombines TRBV5-6 with TRBJ1-2; 9 bases map to TRBD1. Germline lookup yields CDR1 SGHDT and CDR2 YYEEEE. With V trimmed by 0 bases and J by 0 bases, 12 bases remained unmatched. The CDR3 contains 19 residues. The CDR3 spells CASSLEGTGRPGANYGYTF. The CDR3 DNA is TGTGCCAGCAGCTTGGAGGGGACAGGGCGCCCCGGAGCTAACTATGGCTACACCTTC.

The chain has TRBV28 and TRBJ1-2; D not resolved. The CDR3 is 13 amino acids. The germline V gene has CDR1 MDHEN and CDR2 SYDVKM. Trimming stripped 3 bases from V and 1 base from J, with 6 bases between. CDR3 protein: CASSFSGNYGYTF. CDR3 coding DNA: TGTGCCAGCAGTTTTAGCGGTAACTATGGCTACACCTTC.

This clone appeared once. The rearrangement uses TRBV6-5 and TRBJ1-6; 7 bases agree with TRBD1. J lost 4 bases, V lost 8 bases, and 8 bases had no gene match. The CDR3 runs 15 residues. Germline CDR1 and CDR2: MNHEY and SVGAGI. CDR3 nucleotides: TGTGCCAGCTTCGGGGTCAGGGGGTATAATTCACCCCTCCACTTT. It yields the protein CASFGVRGYNSPLHF.

The CDR3: CASSQSNYGYTF. CDR3 sequence (DNA): TGTGCCAGTAGCCAGTCTAACTATGGCTACACCTTC. The chain combines TRBV19 with TRBJ1-2; D is uncertain. V was trimmed by 6 bases and J by 0 bases, leaving 5 bases between them. This CDR3 has 12 amino acids. The germline V gene encodes CDR1 LNHDA and CDR2 SQIVND (reference sequence).

The sample holds one count of this clone. V gene TRBV19 combines with J gene TRBJ1-2; no clear D gene. V lost 5 bases and J 2 bases, leaving 6 bases between the germline ends. Germline CDR1 and CDR2: LNHDA and SQIVND (reference sequence). CDR3 size: 12 residues. CDR3 region: CASSEQNYGYTF. The CDR3 region has the DNA TGTGCCAGTAGTGAGCAGAACTATGGCTACACCTTC.

This clone was found once. This chain links TRBV30 with TRBJ1-2; possible D gene TRBD1, 6 bases. CDR3 length: 12 amino acids. Germline CDR1 is GTSNPN and CDR2 is SVGIG (reference sequence). Trimming left V 5 bases short and J 6 bases short, with 13 bases between. CDR3 DNA sequence: TGTGCCTGGGGGGGCAGGTATCATGGCTACACCTTC. It is translated as CAWGGRYHGYTF.

The rearrangement uses TRBV9 and TRBJ1-1; perhaps TRBD1 as D (6 bases). This CDR3 contains 12 residues. V shed 4 bases and J shed 8 bases, with 12 bases lying between them. Germline V CDR1 and CDR2: SGDLS, YYNGEE. The CDR3 DNA follows: TGTGCCAGCAGCACGTCGACAGGAGAAGCTTTCTTT. Protein: CASSTSTGEAFF.

The chain links TRBV12-3 or TRBV12-4 to TRBJ1-1; D perhaps matches TRBD1 (5 bases). The V end lost 3 bases, the J end lost 7 bases, and 12 bases lay between the germline ends. The CDR3 is 13 amino acids. The CDR3 region is CASSFSGLGEAFF. DNA of the CDR3: TGTGCCAGCAGTTTTTCAGGGTTAGGTGAAGCTTTCTTT.

This rearrangement joins TRBV4-1 to TRBJ1-4; no firm D call. Germline-derived CDR1 and CDR2 are MGHRA and YSYEKL. The length of the CDR3 is 16 residues. V lost 3 bases to trimming and J lost 1 base, with 12 bases between them. CDR3 protein: CASSQVHGGTNEKLFF. The CDR3 coding sequence is TGCGCCAGCAGCCAGGTACACGGAGGAACTAATGAAAAACTGTTTTTT.

CDR3 residues: CTGPCLAGASYEQYF. CDR3 coding DNA: TGCACCGGACCCTGTCTGGCGGGCGCGAGCTACGAGCAGTACTTC. The V and J genes are TRBV1 and TRBJ2-7; the table's D call TRBD2 went unverified against the DNA. TRBV1 represents a pseudogene. The CDR3 runs to 15 residues.

V usage is TRBV4-1 and J usage is TRBJ1-1; no clear D gene. This CDR3 has 16 amino acids. V gave up 1 base and J gave up 0 bases, with 12 bases separating them. The V gene's germline CDR1 is MGHRA and CDR2 YSYEKL. For the CDR3, the DNA is TGCGCCAGCAGCCAAGGATATGGGGATTTGAACACTGAAGCTTTCTTT. Translating it yields CASSQGYGDLNTEAFF.

The CDR3 here is CASSSTGTSSGNTIYF. The CDR3 DNA follows: TGTGCCAGCAGCTCAACCGGGACCAGCTCTGGAAACACCATATATTTT. The V call is TRBV7-2, the J call TRBJ1-3; D is possibly TRBD1 (5 bases). From germline, CDR1 is SGHTA and CDR2 FQGNSA. The CDR3 totals 16 residues. V lost 4 bases and J lost 0, with 13 bases in between.

Turning to this clone: A much larger clone lies a single base off, so this may be a read error. DNA of the CDR3: TGTGCCACCTGGGGGGACTACGAGCAGTACTTC. Its translation is CATWGDYEQYF. The chain links TRBV19 to TRBJ2-7, with D perhaps matching TRBD2 (6 bases). CDR3 length: 11 amino acids. Germline V gene data show CDR1 as LNHDA and CDR2 as SQIVND (reference sequence). Trimming removed 10 bases at V and 3 bases at J, with 10 bases between.